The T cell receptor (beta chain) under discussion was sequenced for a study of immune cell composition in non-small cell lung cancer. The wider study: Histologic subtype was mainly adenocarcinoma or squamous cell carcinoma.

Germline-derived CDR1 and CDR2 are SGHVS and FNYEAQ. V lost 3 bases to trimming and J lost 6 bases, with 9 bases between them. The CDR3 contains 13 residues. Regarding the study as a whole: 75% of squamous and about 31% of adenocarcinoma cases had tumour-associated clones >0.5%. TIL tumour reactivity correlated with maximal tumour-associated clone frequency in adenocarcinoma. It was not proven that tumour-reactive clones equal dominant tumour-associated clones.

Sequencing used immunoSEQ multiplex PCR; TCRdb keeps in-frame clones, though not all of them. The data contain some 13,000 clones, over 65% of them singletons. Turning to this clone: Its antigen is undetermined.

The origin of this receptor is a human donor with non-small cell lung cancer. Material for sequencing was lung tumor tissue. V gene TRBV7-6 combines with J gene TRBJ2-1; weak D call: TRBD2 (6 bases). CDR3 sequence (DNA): TGTGCCAGCAGCTTCGGGGGACCCAATGAGCAGTTCTTC. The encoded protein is CASSFGGPNEQFF. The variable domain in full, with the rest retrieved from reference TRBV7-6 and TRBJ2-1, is GAGVSQSPRYKVTKRGQDVALRCDPISGHVSLYWYRQALGQGPEFLTYFNYEAQQDKSGLPNDRFSAERPEGSISTLTIQRTEQRDSAMYRCASSFGGPNEQFFGPGTRLTVL.